This T cell receptor beta chain was observed in a study of response to subunit inactivated influenza vaccine. TCRdb re-called the RT-PCR reads through MiXCR, storing one row per CDR3 protein. This table has roughly 760,000 distinct CDR3 sequences, around 21% appearing once. The CDR3 runs to 18 residues. V lost 3 bases to trimming and J lost 3 bases, with 24 bases between them. Germline V gives CDR1 DFQATT, CDR2 SNEGSKA (reference sequence). Notes on the study in general: The authors proposed limited new T cell recruitment per seasonal influenza vaccination.

Remarks on this clonotype: Antigen: not known.

V is TRBV20-1 and J is TRBJ2-1; no definite D call. This TCR was recovered from a middle-aged man who received an inactivated influenza vaccine. This specimen was PBMCs from blood, taken roughly 5 days after vaccination. The CDR3 is CSASVPDPIIPNYNEQFF. The CDR3 nucleotides are TGCAGTGCTAGTGTCCCGGATCCCATCATCCCCAACTACAATGAGCAGTTCTTC.